The 20 T cell receptor beta chains presented below share a single source sample, sequenced in a study of blood T cell repertoires in COVID-19. TCRdb keeps only in-frame clones here, not all; method: immunoSEQ multiplex PCR. Of 150,000 to 200,000 clones in the sample, roughly 77% were seen once. The sequenced material came from peripheral blood. The source of these receptors is a woman aged 40 to 55 with COVID-19, enrolled during active disease.

The chain joins TRBV29-1 to TRBJ1-2; TRBD1 is a possible D gene (6 bases). The V and J ends lost 7 bases and 6 bases respectively, with 36 bases between them. Germline V lookup: CDR1 SQVTM, CDR2 ANQGSEA. CDR3 size: 19 residues. This CDR3 is CSDGGPRLDGTSVWNGYTF. The CDR3 nucleotides are TGCAGCGACGGGGGGCCGCGCCTGGACGGAACCTCGGTCTGGAATGGCTACACCTTC.

The V gene is TRBV19, the J gene TRBJ2-2; 8 bases are a match to TRBD1. In germline, CDR1 is LNHDA, CDR2 SQIVND (reference sequence). The trim removed 8 bases at V and 7 bases at J, leaving 9 bases unmatched. The CDR3 runs to 14 residues. Here the CDR3 DNA reads TGTGCCAGTGGGGGACAGGCGATTAACGGGGAGCTGTTTTTT. As protein: CASGGQAINGELFF. The full variable domain, rest sourced from reference TRBV19 and TRBJ2-2, is DGGITQSPKYLFRKEGQNVTLSCEQNLNHDAMYWYRQDPGQGLRLIYYSQIVNDFQKGDIAEGYSVSREKKESFPLTVTSAQKNPTAFYLCASGGQAINGELFFGEGSRLTVL.

The chain recombines TRBV6-1 with TRBJ2-5; D remains unclear. The germline V gene encodes CDR1 MNHNS and CDR2 SASEGT. The CDR3 is made up of 16 amino acids. Trimming left V 0 bases short and J 4 bases short, with 15 bases between. The DNA for the CDR3 is TGTGCCAGCAGTGAAGCGCTTCGGTCAGGCCGAGAGACCCAGTACTTC. Protein sequence: CASSEALRSGRETQYF.

The chain couples TRBV19 to TRBJ1-1; D not certain. The V gene lost 4 bases and the J gene lost 8 bases, with 11 bases spanning the gap. This CDR3 has 12 residues. Germline assignment: CDR1 LNHDA and CDR2 SQIVND (reference sequence). CDR3 sequence (DNA): TGTGCCAGTAGTAAGGAGGGAAGGGAAGCTTTCTTT. Encoded protein: CASSKEGREAFF.

The chain uses TRBV25-1 and TRBJ1-2, with D maybe TRBD1 (5 bases). This CDR3 contains 15 residues. Trimming cost V 3 bases and J 8 bases, with 19 bases left between them. Germline values: CDR1 MGHDK, CDR2 SYGVNS. In DNA, the CDR3 is TGTGCCAGCAGTGATTCTACGTGGGCCCAGGGCGGCTACACCTTC. Translated, it gives CASSDSTWAQGGYTF.

The table lists this clone with many counts. The CDR3 loop reads CASSQPPTSGRTDTQYF. The CDR3 DNA reads as TGCGCCAGCAGCCAACCTCCGACTAGCGGGAGAACAGATACGCAGTATTTT. This rearrangement joins TRBV4-1 to TRBJ2-3; 12 positions match TRBD2. The J segment lost 3 bases and the V segment lost 2 bases, leaving 6 bases of the junction unmatched. Germline assignment: CDR1 MGHRA and CDR2 YSYEKL. CDR3 length: 17 amino acids.

V is TRBV10-1 and J is TRBJ2-4, with 11 bases aligning to TRBD1. The CDR3 has 14 amino acids. J gave up 5 bases and V 6 bases, and 3 bases lay outside the gene matches. Per germline, CDR1 WNHNN and CDR2 SYGVQD (reference sequence). CDR3 nucleotide sequence: TGCGCCAGCAGCGGACAGGGGGCTGAAAACATTCAGTACTTC. Its protein product is CASSGQGAENIQYF.

V is TRBV5-1 and J is TRBJ2-2, with D possibly being TRBD2 (6 bases). Deletions cut 0 bases from V and 3 bases from J, with 9 bases between. Germline values: CDR1 SGHRS, CDR2 YFSETQ. This CDR3 is 15 amino acids long. CDR3 DNA: TGCGCCAGCAGCTTGGTCGGGAGCCACACCGGGGAGCTGTTTTTT. It codes for CASSLVGSHTGELFF.

The genes are TRBV11-3 and TRBJ2-1, with 9 bases identical to TRBD2. This CDR3 spans 16 amino acids. CDR1 and CDR2 from the germline V gene are SGHNT and YENEEA. V shed 1 base, J shed 0 bases, and the junction held 1 base outside the gene matches. CDR3 bases: TGTGCCAGCAGCTTAGGTAGCGGGAGCTCCTACAATGAGCAGTTCTTC. Protein sequence: CASSLGSGSSYNEQFF.

CDR3 nucleotides: TGTGCCAGCAGTGAACAGATTAGCAATCAGCCCCAGCATTTT. It encodes CASSEQISNQPQHF. This chain links TRBV2 with TRBJ1-5; D is uncertain. Germline CDR1 reads SNHLY; CDR2 reads FYNNEI. CDR3 length: 14 amino acids. The germline V and J ends were trimmed by 2 bases and 0 bases, with 5 bases remaining between them.

V is TRBV5-6 and J is TRBJ2-3, with 8 positions matching TRBD2. V was clipped by 3 bases and J by 2 bases; unmatched bases: 8. The CDR3 has 16 amino acids. Germline CDR1 reads SGHDT; CDR2 reads YYEEEE. Written as DNA, the CDR3 is TGTGCCAGCAGCTACGTCAGCGGGAGTACCACAGATACGCAGTATTTT. It yields the protein CASSYVSGSTTDTQYF.

For the CDR3, the DNA is TGTGCCAGCAACACGGGACTCTTCTACGAGCAGTACTTC. It codes for CASNTGLFYEQYF. This chain joins TRBV7-9 and TRBJ2-7; a possible D gene is TRBD2 (6 bases). CDR3 size: 13 residues. The V gene's germline CDR1 is SEHNR and CDR2 FQNEAQ (reference sequence). V was trimmed by 7 bases and J by 3 bases, leaving 13 bases between them.

The chain recombines TRBV18 with TRBJ1-1; no clear D gene. The CDR3 totals 14 residues. Trimming cost V 2 bases and J 1 base, with 8 bases left between them. Germline V lookup: CDR1 KGHSH, CDR2 LQKENI. DNA of the CDR3: TGTGCCAGCTCACCAATTCCAGGGAACACTGAAGCTTTCTTT. This translates into CASSPIPGNTEAFF.

This clone has a single count. The chain carries TRBV11-2 and TRBJ2-1; TRBD2 might be the D (5 bases). This CDR3 region has 13 residues. Between the trimmed V and J ends, which lost 1 base and 9 bases, there was a span of 10 bases. The germline V gene has CDR1 SGHAT and CDR2 FQNNGV. The CDR3 protein is CASSLVRDTEQFF. CDR3 DNA: TGTGCCAGCAGCTTAGTCCGGGATACTGAGCAGTTCTTC.

This chain uses TRBV6-5 with TRBJ2-4; D remains ambiguous. With 6 bases removed from V and 6 bases from J, the gap between germline ends came to 9 bases. The V gene's germline CDR1 is MNHEY and CDR2 SVGAGI. The length of the CDR3 is 12 residues. The DNA for the CDR3 is TGTGCCAGCAGCCTCCCTCTAAACATTCAGTACTTC. It specifies CASSLPLNIQYF.

This chain connects TRBV29-1 to TRBJ2-5; 7 positions match TRBD1. With 5 bases clipped from V and 3 bases from J, the junction kept 3 bases outside the gene matches. Germline loops: CDR1 SQVTM, CDR2 ANQGSEA. The CDR3 length is 12 residues. As DNA, the CDR3 is TGCAGCGTTAGCGGACAGGAAGAGACCCAGTACTTC. Residues: CSVSGQEETQYF.

The chain joins TRBV6-4 to TRBJ2-3, with 9 nucleotides matching TRBD2. Germline V CDR1 and CDR2: MRHNA, SNTAGT. This CDR3 is 18 amino acids long. Trimming at V came to 1 base and at J to 0 bases, leaving 8 bases not matched to a gene. The DNA for the CDR3 is TGTGCCAGCAGTGACTTACCGTATAGCGGGGGTAGCACAGATACGCAGTATTTT. This codes for CASSDLPYSGGSTDTQYF.

V usage is TRBV15 and J usage is TRBJ1-4, with D possibly being TRBD1 (5 bases). V was pared by 1 base and J by 7 bases, with 10 bases between. The CDR3 has 14 amino acids. The germline V gene encodes CDR1 LNHNV and CDR2 YYDKDF (reference sequence). In DNA, the CDR3 is TGTGCCACCAGCAGAGTTTCGGGGGTTGAAAAACTGTTTTTT. It specifies CATSRVSGVEKLFF.

This clone was observed once. V and J are TRBV2 and TRBJ2-3; the D gene is possibly TRBD2 (6 bases). Trimming stripped 5 bases from V and 3 bases from J, with 12 bases between. Germline lookup yields CDR1 SNHLY and CDR2 FYNNEI. The CDR3 is 14 amino acids. For the CDR3, the DNA is TGTGCCAGCAGTAGCGAGCGGGCGACAGATACGCAGTATTTT. Translation: CASSSERATDTQYF.

V usage is TRBV14 and J usage is TRBJ1-6, with 8 bases identical to TRBD1. CDR3 size: 16 residues. The J segment lost 8 bases and the V segment lost 1 base, leaving 7 bases of the junction unmatched. From germline, CDR1 is SGHDN and CDR2 FVKESK. CDR3: CASSQVGTGDYSPLHF. CDR3 DNA sequence: TGTGCCAGCAGCCAAGTTGGGACAGGCGATTATTCACCCCTCCACTTT.